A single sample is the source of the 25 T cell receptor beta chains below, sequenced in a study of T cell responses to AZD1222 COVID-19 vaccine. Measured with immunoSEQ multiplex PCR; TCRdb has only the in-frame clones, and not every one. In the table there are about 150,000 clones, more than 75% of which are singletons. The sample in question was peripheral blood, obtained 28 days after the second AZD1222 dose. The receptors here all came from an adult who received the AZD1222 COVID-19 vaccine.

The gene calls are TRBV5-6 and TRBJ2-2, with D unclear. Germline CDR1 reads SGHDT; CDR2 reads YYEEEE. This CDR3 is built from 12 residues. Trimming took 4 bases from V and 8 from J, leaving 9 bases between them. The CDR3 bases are TGTGCCAGCAGCCGAAGGACGGGGGAGCTGTTTTTT. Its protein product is CASSRRTGELFF. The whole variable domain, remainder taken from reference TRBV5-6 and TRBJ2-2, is DAGVTQSPTHLIKTRGQQVTLRCSPKSGHDTVSWYQQALGQGPQFIFQYYEEEERQRGNFPDRFSGHQFPNYSSELNVNALLLGDSALYLCASSRRTGELFFGEGSRLTVL.

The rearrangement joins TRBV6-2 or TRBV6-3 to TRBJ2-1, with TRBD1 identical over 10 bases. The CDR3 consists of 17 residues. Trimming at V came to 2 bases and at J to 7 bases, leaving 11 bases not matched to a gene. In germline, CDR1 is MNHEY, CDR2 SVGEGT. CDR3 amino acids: CASSYRAGDRGRNEQFF. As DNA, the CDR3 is TGTGCCAGCAGTTACCGGGCTGGGGACAGGGGACGGAATGAGCAGTTCTTC.

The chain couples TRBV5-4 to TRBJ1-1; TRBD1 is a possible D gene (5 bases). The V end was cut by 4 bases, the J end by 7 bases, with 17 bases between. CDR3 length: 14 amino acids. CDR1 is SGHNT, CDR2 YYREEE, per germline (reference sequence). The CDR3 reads CASSPPAVGGEAFF. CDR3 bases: TGTGCCAGCAGCCCCCCTGCCGTCGGGGGTGAAGCTTTCTTT.

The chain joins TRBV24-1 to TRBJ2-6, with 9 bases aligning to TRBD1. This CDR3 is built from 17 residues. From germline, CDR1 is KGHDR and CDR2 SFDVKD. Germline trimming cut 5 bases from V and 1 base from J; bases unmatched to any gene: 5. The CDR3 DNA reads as TGTGCCACCAGTGGCCGGGACAGGGAATCTGGGGCCAACGTCCTGACTTTC. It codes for CATSGRDRESGANVLTF.

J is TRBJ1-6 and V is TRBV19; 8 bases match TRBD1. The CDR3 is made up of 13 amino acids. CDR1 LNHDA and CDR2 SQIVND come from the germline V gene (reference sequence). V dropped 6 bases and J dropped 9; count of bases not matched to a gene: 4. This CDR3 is CASSDRGVSPLHF. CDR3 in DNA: TGTGCCAGTAGCGACAGGGGTGTTTCACCCCTCCACTTT.

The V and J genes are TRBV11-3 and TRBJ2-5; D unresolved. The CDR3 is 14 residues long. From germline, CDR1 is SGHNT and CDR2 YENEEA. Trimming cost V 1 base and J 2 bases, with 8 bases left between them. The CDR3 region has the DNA TGTGCCAGCAGCTTAGGAGCCGGACAAGAGACCCAGTACTTC. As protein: CASSLGAGQETQYF.

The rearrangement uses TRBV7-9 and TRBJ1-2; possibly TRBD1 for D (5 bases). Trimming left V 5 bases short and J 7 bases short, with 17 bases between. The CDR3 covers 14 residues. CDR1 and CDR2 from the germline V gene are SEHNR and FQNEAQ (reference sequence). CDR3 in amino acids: CASSGRDGDLGYTF. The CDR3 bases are TGTGCCAGCAGCGGCCGGGACGGGGACCTTGGCTACACCTTC. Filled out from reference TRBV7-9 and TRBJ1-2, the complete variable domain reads DTGVSQNPRHKITKRGQNVTFRCDPISEHNRLYWYRQTLGQGPEFLTYFQNEAQLEKSRLLSDRFSAERPKGSFSTLEIQRTEQGDSAMYLCASSGRDGDLGYTFGSGTRLTVV.

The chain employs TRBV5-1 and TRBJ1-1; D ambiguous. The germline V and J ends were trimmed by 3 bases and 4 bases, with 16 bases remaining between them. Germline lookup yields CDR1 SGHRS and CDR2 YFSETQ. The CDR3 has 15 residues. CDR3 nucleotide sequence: TGCGCCAGCAGCTCCGGATCAGGCGGGAGCACTGAAGCTTTCTTT. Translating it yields CASSSGSGGSTEAFF.

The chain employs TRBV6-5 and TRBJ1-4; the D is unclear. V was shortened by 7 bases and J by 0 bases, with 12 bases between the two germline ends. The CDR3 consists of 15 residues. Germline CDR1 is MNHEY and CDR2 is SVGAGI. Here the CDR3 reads CASKLTTTTNEKLFF. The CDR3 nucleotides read TGTGCCAGCAAGTTAACAACTACAACTAATGAAAAACTGTTTTTT.

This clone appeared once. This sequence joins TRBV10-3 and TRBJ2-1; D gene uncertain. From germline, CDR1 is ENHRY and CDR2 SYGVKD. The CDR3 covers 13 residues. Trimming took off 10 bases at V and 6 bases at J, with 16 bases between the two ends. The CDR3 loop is CANSPPGSNEQFF. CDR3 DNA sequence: TGTGCCAACTCCCCGCCTGGTAGCAATGAGCAGTTCTTC.

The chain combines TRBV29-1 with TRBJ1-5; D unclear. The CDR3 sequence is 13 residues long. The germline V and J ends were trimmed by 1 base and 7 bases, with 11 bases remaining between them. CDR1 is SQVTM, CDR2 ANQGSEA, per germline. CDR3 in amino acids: CSVEGGPGQPQHF. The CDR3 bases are TGCAGCGTTGAAGGAGGACCGGGGCAGCCCCAGCATTTT.

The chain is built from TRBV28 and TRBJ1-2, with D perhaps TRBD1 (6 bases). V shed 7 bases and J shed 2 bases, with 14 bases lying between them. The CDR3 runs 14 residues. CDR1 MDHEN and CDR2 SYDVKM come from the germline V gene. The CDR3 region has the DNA TGTGCCAGCAAGCCCGGGGGGCTAAACTATGGCTACACCTTC. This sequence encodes CASKPGGLNYGYTF.

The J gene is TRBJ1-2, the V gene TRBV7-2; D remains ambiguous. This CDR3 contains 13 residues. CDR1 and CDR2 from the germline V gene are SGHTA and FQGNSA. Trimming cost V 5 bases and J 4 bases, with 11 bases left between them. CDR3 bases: TGTGCCAGCAGCCTGCCGGGCGGCTATGGCTACACCTTC. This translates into CASSLPGGYGYTF.

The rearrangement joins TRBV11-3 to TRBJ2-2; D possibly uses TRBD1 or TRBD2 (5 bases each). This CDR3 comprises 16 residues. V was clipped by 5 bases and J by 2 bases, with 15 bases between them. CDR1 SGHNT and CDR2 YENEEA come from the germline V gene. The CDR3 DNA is TGTGCCAGCAGCCCGAGCAGGGACGCTAACACCGGGGAGCTGTTTTTT. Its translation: CASSPSRDANTGELFF.

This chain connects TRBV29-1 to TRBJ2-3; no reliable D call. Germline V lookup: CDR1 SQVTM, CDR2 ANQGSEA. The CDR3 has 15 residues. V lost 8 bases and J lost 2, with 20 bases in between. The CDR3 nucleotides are TGCAGCCGAGTCCCCAGCCGGAGTTCCACAGATACGCAGTATTTT. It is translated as CSRVPSRSSTDTQYF.

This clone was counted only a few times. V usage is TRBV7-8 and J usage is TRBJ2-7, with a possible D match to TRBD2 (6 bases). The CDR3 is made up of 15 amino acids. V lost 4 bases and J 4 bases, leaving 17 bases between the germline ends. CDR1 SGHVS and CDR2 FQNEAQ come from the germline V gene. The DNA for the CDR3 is TGTGCCAGCAGCTCCCGAAGACTAGTTAGGTACGAGCAGTACTTC. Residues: CASSSRRLVRYEQYF. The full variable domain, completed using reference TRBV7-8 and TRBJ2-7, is GAGVSQSPRYKVAKRGQDVALRCDPISGHVSLFWYQQALGQGPEFLTYFQNEAQLDKSGLPSDRFFAERPEGSVSTLKIQRTQQEDSAVYLCASSSRRLVRYEQYFGPGTRLTVT.

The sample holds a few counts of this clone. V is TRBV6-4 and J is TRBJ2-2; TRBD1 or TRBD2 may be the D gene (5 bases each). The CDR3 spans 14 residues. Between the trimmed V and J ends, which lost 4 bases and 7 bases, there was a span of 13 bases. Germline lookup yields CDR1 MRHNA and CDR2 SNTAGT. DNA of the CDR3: TGTGCCAGCAGTGTCCTTGAGGGGTTCGGGGAGCTGTTTTTT. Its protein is CASSVLEGFGELFF.

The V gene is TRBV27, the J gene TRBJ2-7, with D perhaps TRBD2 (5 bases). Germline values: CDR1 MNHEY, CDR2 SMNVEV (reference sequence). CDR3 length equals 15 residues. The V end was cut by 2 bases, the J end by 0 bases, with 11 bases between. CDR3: CASSLLAQSSYEQYF. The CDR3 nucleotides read TGTGCCAGCAGTTTACTAGCCCAAAGCTCCTACGAGCAGTACTTC.

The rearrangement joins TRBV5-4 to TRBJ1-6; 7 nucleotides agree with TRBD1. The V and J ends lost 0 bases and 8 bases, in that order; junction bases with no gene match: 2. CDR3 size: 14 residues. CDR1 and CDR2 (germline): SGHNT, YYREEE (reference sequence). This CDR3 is CASSLEGAYSPLHF. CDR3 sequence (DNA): TGTGCCAGCAGCTTGGAGGGGGCTTATTCACCCCTCCACTTT. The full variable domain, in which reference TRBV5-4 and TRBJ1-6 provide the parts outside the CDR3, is ETGVTQSPTHLIKTRGQQVTLRCSSQSGHNTVSWYQQALGQGPQFIFQYYREEENGRGNFPPRFSGLQFPNYSSELNVNALELDDSALYLCASSLEGAYSPLHFGNGTRLTVT.

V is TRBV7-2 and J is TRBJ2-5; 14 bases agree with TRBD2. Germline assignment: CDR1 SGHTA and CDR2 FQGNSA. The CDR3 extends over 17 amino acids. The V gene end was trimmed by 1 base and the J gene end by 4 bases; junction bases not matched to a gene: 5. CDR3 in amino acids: CASSLGGTSGRGETQYF. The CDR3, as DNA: TGTGCCAGCAGCTTAGGGGGGACTAGCGGGAGAGGAGAGACCCAGTACTTC.

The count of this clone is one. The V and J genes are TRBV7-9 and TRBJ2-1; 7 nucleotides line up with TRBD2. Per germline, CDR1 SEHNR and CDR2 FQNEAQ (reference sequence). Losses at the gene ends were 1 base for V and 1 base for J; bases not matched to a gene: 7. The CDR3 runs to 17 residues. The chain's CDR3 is CASSLGAGVGSYNEQFF. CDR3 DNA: TGTGCCAGCAGCTTAGGGGCGGGAGTCGGGTCCTACAATGAGCAGTTCTTC.

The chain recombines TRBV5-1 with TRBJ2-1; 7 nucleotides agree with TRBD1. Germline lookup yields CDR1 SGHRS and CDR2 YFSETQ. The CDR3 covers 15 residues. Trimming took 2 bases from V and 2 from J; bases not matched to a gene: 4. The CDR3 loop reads CASSLTGVTYNEQFF. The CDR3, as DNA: TGCGCCAGCAGCTTAACAGGGGTAACCTACAATGAGCAGTTCTTC. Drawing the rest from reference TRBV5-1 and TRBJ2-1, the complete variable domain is KAGVTQTPRYLIKTRGQQVTLSCSPISGHRSVSWYQQTPGQGLQFLFEYFSETQRNKGNFPGRFSGRQFSNSRSEMNVSTLELGDSALYLCASSLTGVTYNEQFFGPGTRLTVL.

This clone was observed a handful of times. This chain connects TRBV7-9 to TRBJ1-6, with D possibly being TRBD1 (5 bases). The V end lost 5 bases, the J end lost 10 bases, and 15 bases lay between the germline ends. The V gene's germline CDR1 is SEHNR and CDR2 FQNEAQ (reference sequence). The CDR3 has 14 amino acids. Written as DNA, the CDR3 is TGTGCCAGCAGCCCAATGGGGGAGCGATCACCCCTCCACTTT. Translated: CASSPMGERSPLHF.

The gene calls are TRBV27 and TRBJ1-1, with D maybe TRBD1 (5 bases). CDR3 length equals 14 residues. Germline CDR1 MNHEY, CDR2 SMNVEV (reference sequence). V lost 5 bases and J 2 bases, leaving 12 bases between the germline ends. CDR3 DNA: TGTGCCAGCAGTCTACTCAGGGAAAACACTGAAGCTTTCTTT. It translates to CASSLLRENTEAFF.

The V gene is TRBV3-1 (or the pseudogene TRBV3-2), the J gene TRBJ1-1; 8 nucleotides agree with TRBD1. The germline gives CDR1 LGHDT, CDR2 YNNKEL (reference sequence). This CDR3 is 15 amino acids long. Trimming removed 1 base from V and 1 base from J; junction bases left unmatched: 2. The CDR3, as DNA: TGTGCCAGCAGCCAAGGGGACAGGTCGAACACTGAAGCTTTCTTT. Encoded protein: CASSQGDRSNTEAFF.